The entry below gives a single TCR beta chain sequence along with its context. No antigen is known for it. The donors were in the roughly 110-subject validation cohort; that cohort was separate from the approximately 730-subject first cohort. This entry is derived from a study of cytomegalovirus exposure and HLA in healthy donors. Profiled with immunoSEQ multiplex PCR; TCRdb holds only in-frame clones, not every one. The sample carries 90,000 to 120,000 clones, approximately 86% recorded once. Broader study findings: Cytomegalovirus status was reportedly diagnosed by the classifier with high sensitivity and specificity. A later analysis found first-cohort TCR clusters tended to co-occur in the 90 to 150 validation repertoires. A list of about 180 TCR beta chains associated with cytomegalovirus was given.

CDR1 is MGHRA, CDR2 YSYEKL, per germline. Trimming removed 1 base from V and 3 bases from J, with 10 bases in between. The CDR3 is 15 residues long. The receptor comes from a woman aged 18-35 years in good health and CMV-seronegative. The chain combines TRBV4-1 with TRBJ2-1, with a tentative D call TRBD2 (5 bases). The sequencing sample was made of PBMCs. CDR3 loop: CASSQVRDLYNEQFF. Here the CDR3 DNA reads TGCGCCAGCAGCCAAGTCCGGGATCTCTACAATGAGCAGTTCTTC.